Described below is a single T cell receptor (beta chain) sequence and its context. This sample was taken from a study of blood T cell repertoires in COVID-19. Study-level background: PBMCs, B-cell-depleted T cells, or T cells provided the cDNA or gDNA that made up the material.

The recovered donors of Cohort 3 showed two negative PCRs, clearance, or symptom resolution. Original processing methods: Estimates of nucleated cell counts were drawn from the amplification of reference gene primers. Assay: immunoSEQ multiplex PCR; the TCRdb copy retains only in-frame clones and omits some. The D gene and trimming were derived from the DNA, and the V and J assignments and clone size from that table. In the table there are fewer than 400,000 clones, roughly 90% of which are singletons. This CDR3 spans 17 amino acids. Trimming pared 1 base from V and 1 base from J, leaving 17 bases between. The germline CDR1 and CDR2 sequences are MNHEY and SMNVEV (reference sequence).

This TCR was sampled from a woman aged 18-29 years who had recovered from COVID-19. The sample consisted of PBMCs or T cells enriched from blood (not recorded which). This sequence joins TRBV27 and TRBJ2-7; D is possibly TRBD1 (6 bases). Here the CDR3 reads CASSLFSRPGQSYEQYF. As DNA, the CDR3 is TGTGCCAGCAGTTTATTTTCACGTCCGGGACAATCCTACGAGCAGTACTTC.